This TCR beta chain was sequenced in a study of shared clonotypes between healthy human individuals. Study outcomes and limitations: Around 5.3% of naive CD4 clonotypes were shared across several donors.

Worth noting for this clone: As yet, its antigen is unknown.

The assay used deep level. Using immunoSEQ multiplex PCR, the repertoire was profiled, and TCRdb retains in-frame clones only, with some absent. The sample has over a million clones, roughly 96% seen once. The source is a man aged 25 to 40 in good health. Input material: naive CD4+ T cells sorted from blood. Specified subset: CD45RA+ positively selected.

CDR3 nucleotides: TGCGCCAGCAGCTTGGCCACTAGCGGAGGGGACAATGAGCAGTTCTTC. Residues: CASSLATSGGDNEQFF. J is TRBJ2-1 and V is TRBV5-1, with TRBD2 identical over 8 bases. This CDR3 comprises 16 residues. Trimming removed 0 bases from V and 5 bases from J; junction bases left unmatched: 7. The germline V gene has CDR1 SGHRS and CDR2 YFSETQ.